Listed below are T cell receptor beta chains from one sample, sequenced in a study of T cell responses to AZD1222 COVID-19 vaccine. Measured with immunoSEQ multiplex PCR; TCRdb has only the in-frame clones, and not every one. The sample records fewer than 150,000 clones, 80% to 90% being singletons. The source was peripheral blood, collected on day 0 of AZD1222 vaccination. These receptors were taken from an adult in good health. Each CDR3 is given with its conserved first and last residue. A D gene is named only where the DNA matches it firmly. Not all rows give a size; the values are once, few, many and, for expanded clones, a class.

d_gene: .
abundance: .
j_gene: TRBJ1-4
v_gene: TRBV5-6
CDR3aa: CASSLVGASNEKLFF
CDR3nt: TGTGCCAGCAGCTTGGTGGGGGCTTCTAATGAAAAACTGTTTTTT

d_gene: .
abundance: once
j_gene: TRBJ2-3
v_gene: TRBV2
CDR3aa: CASSRRGDTQYF
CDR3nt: TGTGCCAGCAGTCGGCGGGGAGATACGCAGTATTTT

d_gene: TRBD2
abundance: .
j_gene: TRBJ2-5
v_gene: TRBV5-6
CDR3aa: CASSLKRGHQETQYF
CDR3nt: TGTGCCAGCAGCCTCAAGCGGGGGCACCAAGAGACCCAGTACTTC

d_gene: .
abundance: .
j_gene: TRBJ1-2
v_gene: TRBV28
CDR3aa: CASSLGAANYGYTF
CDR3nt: TGTGCCAGCAGTTTAGGTGCAGCTAACTATGGCTACACCTTC

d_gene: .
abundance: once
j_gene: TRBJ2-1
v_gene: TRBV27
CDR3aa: CASSFFGDEQFF
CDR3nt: TGTGCCAGCAGTTTTTTCGGGGATGAGCAGTTCTTC

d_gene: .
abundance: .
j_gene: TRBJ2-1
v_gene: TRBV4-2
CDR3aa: CASSQGGGPRLGQFF
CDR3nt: TGTGCCAGCAGCCAAGGGGGGGGGCCCCGCCTAGGGCAGTTCTTC

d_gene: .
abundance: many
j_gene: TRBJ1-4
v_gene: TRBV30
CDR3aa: CAWRPGPGARRDEKLFF
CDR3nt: TGTGCCTGGAGGCCGGGACCGGGGGCTCGAAGGGATGAAAAACTGTTTTTT

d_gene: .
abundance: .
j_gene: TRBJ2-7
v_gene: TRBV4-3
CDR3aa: CASSQDEAEVLKRGRKQYF
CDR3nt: TGCGCCAGCAGCCAAGATGAGGCAGAGGTCCTAAAGAGGGGGAGGAAGCAGTACTTC

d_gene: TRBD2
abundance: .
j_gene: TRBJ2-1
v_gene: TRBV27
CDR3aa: CASSPPGTSGTASSYNEQFF
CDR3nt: TGTGCCAGCAGTCCCCCCGGGACTAGCGGGACGGCGAGCTCCTACAATGAGCAGTTCTTC

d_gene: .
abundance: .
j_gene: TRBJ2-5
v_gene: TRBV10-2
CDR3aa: CASSIGEETQYF
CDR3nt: TGCGCCAGCAGTATTGGGGAAGAGACCCAGTACTTC

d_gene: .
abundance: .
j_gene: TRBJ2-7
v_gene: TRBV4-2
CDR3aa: CASNSNWGYSYEQYF
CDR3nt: TGTGCCAGCAACTCCAACTGGGGCTACTCCTACGAGCAATACTTC

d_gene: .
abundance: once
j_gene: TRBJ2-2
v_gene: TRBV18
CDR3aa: CASSLGLNTGELFF
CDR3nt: TGTGCCAGCTCATTAGGACTCAACACCGGGGAGCTGTTTTTT

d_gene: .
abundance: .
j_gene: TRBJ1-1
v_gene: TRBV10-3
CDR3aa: CASGKENTEAFF
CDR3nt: TGTGCTTCAGGGAAGGAGAACACTGAAGCTTTCTTT

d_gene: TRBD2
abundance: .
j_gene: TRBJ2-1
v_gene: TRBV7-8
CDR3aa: CASSLELAGGNEQFF
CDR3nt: TGTGCCAGCAGCTTAGAACTAGCGGGAGGGAATGAGCAGTTCTTC

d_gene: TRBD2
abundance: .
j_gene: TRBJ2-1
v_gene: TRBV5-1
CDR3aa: CASRGTSDYNEQFF
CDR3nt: TGCGCCAGCAGAGGGACTAGCGACTACAATGAGCAGTTCTTC

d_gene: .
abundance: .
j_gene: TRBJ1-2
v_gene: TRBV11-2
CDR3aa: CASSPWEGGYGYTF
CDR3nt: TGTGCCAGCAGCCCATGGGAGGGGGGCTATGGCTACACCTTC

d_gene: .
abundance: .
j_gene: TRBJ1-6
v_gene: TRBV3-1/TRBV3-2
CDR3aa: CASTPTLGGSRNSPLHF
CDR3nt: TGTGCCAGCACCCCAACCCTCGGGGGCAGCCGTAATTCACCCCTCCACTTT

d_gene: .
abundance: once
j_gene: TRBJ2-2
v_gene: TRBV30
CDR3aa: CAWSGGPGELFF
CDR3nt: TGTGCCTGGAGTGGGGGCCCCGGGGAGCTGTTTTTT

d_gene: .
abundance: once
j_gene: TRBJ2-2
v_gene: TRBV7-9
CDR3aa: CASSLPEGTGELFF
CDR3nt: TGTGCCAGCAGCTTACCAGAAGGTACCGGGGAGCTGTTTTTT

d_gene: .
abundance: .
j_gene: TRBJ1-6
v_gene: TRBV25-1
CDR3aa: CASSEFQDYNSPLHF
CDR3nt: TGTGCCAGCAGTGAATTCCAGGACTATAATTCACCCCTCCACTTT

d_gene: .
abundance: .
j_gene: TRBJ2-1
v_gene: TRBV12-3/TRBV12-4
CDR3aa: CASSLRSGEQFF
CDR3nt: TGTGCCAGCAGTCTAAGGTCCGGTGAGCAGTTCTTC

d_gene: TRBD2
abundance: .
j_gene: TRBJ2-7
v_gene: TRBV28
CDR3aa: CASRRQPGLASPEQYF
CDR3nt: TGTGCCAGCAGGAGGCAACCGGGACTAGCCTCACCCGAGCAGTACTTC

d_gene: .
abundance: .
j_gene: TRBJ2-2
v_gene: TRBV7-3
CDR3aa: CANYRLVNTGELFF
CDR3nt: TGTGCCAATTATAGATTAGTTAACACCGGGGAGCTGTTTTTT

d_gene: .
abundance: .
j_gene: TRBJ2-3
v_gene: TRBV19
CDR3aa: CASSIDHFLRTDTQYF
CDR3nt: TGTGCCAGTAGTATAGATCACTTCCTCCGCACAGATACGCAGTATTTT

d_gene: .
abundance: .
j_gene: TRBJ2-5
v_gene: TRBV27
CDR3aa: CASSLSPGAETQYF
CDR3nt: TGTGCCAGCAGTTTATCTCCGGGTGCTGAGACCCAGTACTTC

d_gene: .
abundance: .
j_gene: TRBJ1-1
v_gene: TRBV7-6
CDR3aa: CASSLGVRTNTEAFF
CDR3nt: TGTGCCAGCAGCTTAGGGGTACGTACGAACACTGAAGCTTTCTTT

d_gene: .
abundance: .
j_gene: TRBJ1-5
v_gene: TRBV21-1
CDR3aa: CASSKGVRQGLWDQPQHF
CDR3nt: TGTGCCAGCAGCAAAGGGGTAAGACAGGGGCTTTGGGATCAGCCCCAGCATTTT

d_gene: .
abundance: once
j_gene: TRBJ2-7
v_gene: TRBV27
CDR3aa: CASSLQGRVSEQYF
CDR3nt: TGTGCCAGCAGTTTACAGGGAAGGGTAAGCGAGCAGTACTTC